The rows below give T cell receptor beta chains drawn from one sample of a study of spatial heterogeneity in lung cancer. TCRdb reprocessed the 5' RACE reads with MiXCR, giving one entry per CDR3 protein. In the table there are approximately 25,000 distinct CDR3 sequences, around 10% of which are singletons. The sequencing used lung tumor tissue, collected at surgery. The receptors were sampled from a male donor with early-stage non-small cell lung cancer. CDR3s include the opening cysteine and the closing phenylalanine or tryptophan. Each record gives: D gene, clone size, V gene, J gene, CDR3 DNA, CDR3 protein. The D gene is left open where the match is weak. The size of a clone is reported for some rows only, either as once, few or many, or as a class for expanded clones.

D gene: NA; clone size: many; V gene: TRBV5-1; J gene: TRBJ2-1; CDR3 DNA: TGCGCCAGCAGCCCCCGCACCTACAATGAGCAGTTCTTC; CDR3 protein: CASSPRTYNEQFF
D gene: NA; clone size: many; V gene: TRBV28; J gene: TRBJ1-5; CDR3 DNA: TGTGCCAGCAGTCCCCCCGACAGATTTCAGCCCCAGCATTTT; CDR3 protein: CASSPPDRFQPQHF
D gene: NA; clone size: many; V gene: TRBV7-6; J gene: TRBJ2-1; CDR3 DNA: TGTGCCAGCAGCTTAGGGACCGCCGGATACAATGAGCAGTTCTTC; CDR3 protein: CASSLGTAGYNEQFF
D gene: TRBD1; clone size: many; V gene: TRBV7-3; J gene: TRBJ2-1; CDR3 DNA: TGTGCCAGCAGCTCCGGGACAGGGGTATACAATGAGCAGTTCTTC; CDR3 protein: CASSSGTGVYNEQFF
D gene: TRBD2; clone size: many; V gene: TRBV3-1; J gene: TRBJ2-7; CDR3 DNA: TGTGCCAGCAGCCAAGGGTTGGTAGCGGGGGGTACCTACGAGCAGTACTTC; CDR3 protein: CASSQGLVAGGTYEQYF
D gene: NA; clone size: few; V gene: TRBV5-1; J gene: TRBJ1-2; CDR3 DNA: TGCGCCAGCAGCGGACGGACAGATAACTATGGCTACACCTTC; CDR3 protein: CASSGRTDNYGYTF
D gene: TRBD1; clone size: many; V gene: TRBV6-2/TRBV6-3; J gene: TRBJ1-2; CDR3 DNA: TGTGCCAGCAGCTGGACAGGAAACTATGGCTACACCTTC; CDR3 protein: CASSWTGNYGYTF
D gene: TRBD2; clone size: many; V gene: TRBV29-1; J gene: TRBJ2-3; CDR3 DNA: TGCAGCGTTGGGACTAGCGGGAGAAGCACAGATACGCAGTATTTT; CDR3 protein: CSVGTSGRSTDTQYF
D gene: NA; clone size: many; V gene: TRBV2; J gene: TRBJ1-3; CDR3 DNA: TGTGCCAGCAGTTTCCGCGGGGGCTCTGGAAACACCATATATTTT; CDR3 protein: CASSFRGGSGNTIYF
D gene: NA; clone size: NA; V gene: TRBV6-6; J gene: TRBJ2-1; CDR3 DNA: TGTGCCAGCCGATACCGGGACACCGGAGGGACTAACCATAATGAGCAGTTCTTC; CDR3 protein: CASRYRDTGGTNHNEQFF
D gene: NA; clone size: NA; V gene: TRBV10-3; J gene: TRBJ2-7; CDR3 DNA: TGTGCCATCGAAAGCAGGGATACCTACGAGCAGTACTTC; CDR3 protein: CAIESRDTYEQYF
D gene: NA; clone size: medium-sized; V gene: TRBV7-9; J gene: TRBJ1-6; CDR3 DNA: TGTGCCAGCAGCGACGGACAGAATTCACCCCTCCACTTT; CDR3 protein: CASSDGQNSPLHF
D gene: NA; clone size: few; V gene: TRBV12-3/TRBV12-4; J gene: TRBJ2-1; CDR3 DNA: TGTGCCAGCAGTCCCCATGAGCAGTTCTTC; CDR3 protein: CASSPHEQFF
D gene: NA; clone size: few; V gene: TRBV28; J gene: TRBJ2-6; CDR3 DNA: TGTGCCAGCAGTTTGAGTCCCCGAGGGGTCCTGACTTTC; CDR3 protein: CASSLSPRGVLTF
D gene: NA; clone size: NA; V gene: TRBV11-2; J gene: TRBJ1-2; CDR3 DNA: TGTGCCAGCAGCGTCGGGGAATATGGCTACACCTTC; CDR3 protein: CASSVGEYGYTF
D gene: TRBD2; clone size: many; V gene: TRBV28; J gene: TRBJ2-7; CDR3 DNA: TGTGCCAGCAGAGCCAGCGGGAACGAGCAGTACTTC; CDR3 protein: CASRASGNEQYF
D gene: TRBD2; clone size: NA; V gene: TRBV30; J gene: TRBJ2-4; CDR3 DNA: TGTGCCTGGAGCACGTCTAGCGGGAGTAGCGGGAGGGACATTCAGTACTTC; CDR3 protein: CAWSTSSGSSGRDIQYF
D gene: NA; clone size: many; V gene: TRBV6-1; J gene: TRBJ1-5; CDR3 DNA: TGTGCCAGTTTCGACAGGACTAGTCAGCCCCAGCATTTT; CDR3 protein: CASFDRTSQPQHF
D gene: NA; clone size: few; V gene: TRBV18; J gene: TRBJ2-3; CDR3 DNA: TGTGCCAGCTCACTTCTCAGCTCAGATACGCAGTATTTT; CDR3 protein: CASSLLSSDTQYF
D gene: TRBD2; clone size: many; V gene: TRBV7-3; J gene: TRBJ2-1; CDR3 DNA: TGTGCCAGCAGCTTTAGCGGGGGAACCTACAATGAGCAGTTCTTC; CDR3 protein: CASSFSGGTYNEQFF
D gene: TRBD2; clone size: NA; V gene: TRBV5-4; J gene: TRBJ2-7; CDR3 DNA: TGTGCCAGCAGCTTGCCGGGACTAGGGGCCCACGAGCAGTACTTC; CDR3 protein: CASSLPGLGAHEQYF
D gene: TRBD2; clone size: NA; V gene: TRBV5-1; J gene: TRBJ2-1; CDR3 DNA: TGCGCCAGCAGCTTGGCCTCTAGCGGGAGTTCTGAGCAGTTCTTC; CDR3 protein: CASSLASSGSSEQFF
D gene: TRBD1; clone size: few; V gene: TRBV27; J gene: TRBJ2-5; CDR3 DNA: TGTGCCAGCAGTTTAGTTGGGGACAGGGGAGGAAACCAAGAGACCCAGTACTTC; CDR3 protein: CASSLVGDRGGNQETQYF
D gene: TRBD1; clone size: many; V gene: TRBV5-1; J gene: TRBJ2-1; CDR3 DNA: TGCGCCAGCAGCTACCGACAGGGGTGGAACAATGAGCAGTTCTTC; CDR3 protein: CASSYRQGWNNEQFF
D gene: TRBD1; clone size: few; V gene: TRBV4-1; J gene: TRBJ1-3; CDR3 DNA: TGCGCCAGCAGCCGAACAGGGGGCCCTGGAAACACCATATATTTT; CDR3 protein: CASSRTGGPGNTIYF
D gene: NA; clone size: NA; V gene: TRBV7-2; J gene: TRBJ2-3; CDR3 DNA: TGTGCCAGCAGTTCACAGGGAGGGGATACGCAGTATTTT; CDR3 protein: CASSSQGGDTQYF
D gene: TRBD1; clone size: many; V gene: TRBV6-1; J gene: TRBJ2-7; CDR3 DNA: TGTGCCAGCATCCCGGGACAGGGTCATGACGAGCAGTACTTC; CDR3 protein: CASIPGQGHDEQYF
D gene: NA; clone size: few; V gene: TRBV20-1; J gene: TRBJ2-5; CDR3 DNA: TGCAGTGCCCGGAATCCTATCAGGGGGGCGCAAGAGACCCAGTACTTC; CDR3 protein: CSARNPIRGAQETQYF
D gene: TRBD2; clone size: medium-sized; V gene: TRBV20-1; J gene: TRBJ2-1; CDR3 DNA: TGCAGTGCTATAGGACGGTCTAGCGGGGGGAATGAGCAGTTCTTC; CDR3 protein: CSAIGRSSGGNEQFF
D gene: NA; clone size: many; V gene: TRBV7-3; J gene: TRBJ2-5; CDR3 DNA: TGTGCCAGCAGCCTCGTAGGTTCGAGGGGTGAGACCCAGTACTTC; CDR3 protein: CASSLVGSRGETQYF
D gene: NA; clone size: NA; V gene: TRBV11-1; J gene: TRBJ2-1; CDR3 DNA: TGTGCCAGCAGCTTAGAACAACTCAATGAGCAGTTCTTC; CDR3 protein: CASSLEQLNEQFF
D gene: NA; clone size: few; V gene: TRBV6-1; J gene: TRBJ2-6; CDR3 DNA: TGTGCCAGCAGTGGGACACTGAGCTCTGGGGCCAACGTCCTGACTTTC; CDR3 protein: CASSGTLSSGANVLTF
D gene: TRBD1; clone size: NA; V gene: TRBV11-2; J gene: TRBJ2-2; CDR3 DNA: TGTGCCAGCAGCTTGGCCGGGACAGGGGGCATCGGGGAGCTGTTTTTT; CDR3 protein: CASSLAGTGGIGELFF
D gene: NA; clone size: few; V gene: TRBV6-5; J gene: TRBJ2-7; CDR3 DNA: TGTGCCAGCAGTTACGGGATTAGCGAGCAGTACTTC; CDR3 protein: CASSYGISEQYF
D gene: NA; clone size: few; V gene: TRBV7-3; J gene: TRBJ2-2; CDR3 DNA: TGTGCCAGCAGCCAGGCTGGGACCGGGGAGCTGTTTTTT; CDR3 protein: CASSQAGTGELFF
D gene: NA; clone size: NA; V gene: TRBV7-2; J gene: TRBJ2-7; CDR3 DNA: TGTGCCAGCAGCTCGCCCTTGCGTCACGAGCAGTACTTC; CDR3 protein: CASSSPLRHEQYF
D gene: NA; clone size: few; V gene: TRBV9; J gene: TRBJ2-7; CDR3 DNA: TGTGCCAGCAGCCTTACAGGGATCCCGGGGTACGAGCAGTACTTC; CDR3 protein: CASSLTGIPGYEQYF
D gene: NA; clone size: few; V gene: TRBV28; J gene: TRBJ2-2; CDR3 DNA: TGTGTCAGCTACAGGTTAAGCACCGGGGAGCTGTTTTTT; CDR3 protein: CVSYRLSTGELFF
D gene: TRBD2; clone size: NA; V gene: TRBV20-1; J gene: TRBJ2-2; CDR3 DNA: TGCAGTGCTAGTGGGCTAGCGGCCACCGGGGAGCTGTTTTTT; CDR3 protein: CSASGLAATGELFF
D gene: NA; clone size: few; V gene: TRBV11-2; J gene: TRBJ1-1; CDR3 DNA: TGTGCCAGCAAACAGGAGACAGGAAACACTGAAGCTTTCTTT; CDR3 protein: CASKQETGNTEAFF
D gene: NA; clone size: many; V gene: TRBV3-1; J gene: TRBJ1-6; CDR3 DNA: TGTGCCAGCAGCCAAGAATGGTACCTGGAAAAAAATTCACCCCTCCACTTT; CDR3 protein: CASSQEWYLEKNSPLHF
D gene: NA; clone size: many; V gene: TRBV28; J gene: TRBJ1-5; CDR3 DNA: TGTGCCAGCAGACCGGGACGGAAGTATCAGCCCCAGCATTTT; CDR3 protein: CASRPGRKYQPQHF
D gene: NA; clone size: NA; V gene: TRBV7-9; J gene: TRBJ1-2; CDR3 DNA: TGTGCCAGCAGCTTATCGCAGTTCACGGTAGTCAACTATGGCTACACCTTC; CDR3 protein: CASSLSQFTVVNYGYTF